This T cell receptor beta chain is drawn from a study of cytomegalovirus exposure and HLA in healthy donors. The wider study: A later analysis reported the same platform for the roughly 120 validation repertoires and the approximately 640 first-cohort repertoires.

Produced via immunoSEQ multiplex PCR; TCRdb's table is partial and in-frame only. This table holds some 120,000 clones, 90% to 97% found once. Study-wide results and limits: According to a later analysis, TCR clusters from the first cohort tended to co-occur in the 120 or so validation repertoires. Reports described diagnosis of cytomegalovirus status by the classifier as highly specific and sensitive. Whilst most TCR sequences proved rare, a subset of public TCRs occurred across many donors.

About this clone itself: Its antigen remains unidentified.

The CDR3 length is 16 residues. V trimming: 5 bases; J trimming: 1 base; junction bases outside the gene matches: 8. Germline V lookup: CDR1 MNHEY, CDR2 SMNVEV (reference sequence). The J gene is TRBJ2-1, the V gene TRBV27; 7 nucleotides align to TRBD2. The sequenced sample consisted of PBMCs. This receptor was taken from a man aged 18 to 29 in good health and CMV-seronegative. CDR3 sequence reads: CASSPSGSGSYNEQFF. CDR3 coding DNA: TGTGCCAGCAGTCCCTCGGGTAGCGGGTCCTACAATGAGCAGTTCTTC.